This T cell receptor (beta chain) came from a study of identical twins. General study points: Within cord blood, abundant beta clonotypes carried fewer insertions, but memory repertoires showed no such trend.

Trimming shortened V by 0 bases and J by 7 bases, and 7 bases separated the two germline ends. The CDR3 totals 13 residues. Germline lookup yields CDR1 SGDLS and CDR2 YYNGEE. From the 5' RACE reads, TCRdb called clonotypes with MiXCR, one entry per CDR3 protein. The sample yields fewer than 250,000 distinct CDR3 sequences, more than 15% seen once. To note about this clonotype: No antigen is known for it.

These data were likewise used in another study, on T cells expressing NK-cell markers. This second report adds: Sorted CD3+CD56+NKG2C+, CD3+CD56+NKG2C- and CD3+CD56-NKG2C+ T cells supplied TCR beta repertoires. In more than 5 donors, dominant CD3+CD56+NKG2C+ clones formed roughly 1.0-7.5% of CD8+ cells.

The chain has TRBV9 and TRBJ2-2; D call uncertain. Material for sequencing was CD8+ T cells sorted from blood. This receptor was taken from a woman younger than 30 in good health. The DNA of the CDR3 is TGTGCCAGCAGCGTAGTTCAGAACGGGGAGCTGTTTTTT. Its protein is CASSVVQNGELFF.